Listed below are T cell receptor beta chains from one sample, sequenced in a study of radiotherapy plus CTLA-4 blockade in lung cancer. Measured with immunoSEQ multiplex PCR; TCRdb has only the in-frame clones, and not every one. The table has roughly 110,000 clones, more than 65% seen once. The specimen comprised peripheral blood, sampled from a patient treated with radiotherapy plus ipilimumab. All receptors derive from a human donor with non-small cell lung cancer that progressed on radiotherapy plus ipilimumab. Some clones in this sample may be carry-over from other donors' samples. CDR3s include the opening cysteine and the closing phenylalanine or tryptophan. Each record gives: clone size, V gene, D gene, J gene, CDR3 protein, CDR3 DNA. The D gene is left open where the match is weak. Only some rows state a clone size, as once, few, many or a class for expanded clones.

>-|TRBV11-2|-|TRBJ2-7
CASSLVRVEQYF
TGTGCCAGCAGCTTAGTCCGTGTGGAGCAGTACTTC
>-|TRBV11-2|TRBD1|TRBJ2-2
CASTYRDSRLLRPTGELFF
TGTGCCAGCACCTACCGGGACAGCCGGCTCCTTAGGCCCACCGGGGAGCTGTTTTTT
>-|TRBV5-4|TRBD2|TRBJ2-5
CASSLPPGGETQYF
TGTGCCAGCAGCTTGCCCCCCGGGGGGGAGACCCAGTACTTC
>-|TRBV6-5|-|TRBJ2-7
CASSDLALLGEQYF
TGTGCCAGCAGTGACCTCGCGCTGCTCGGCGAGCAGTACTTC
>-|TRBV5-1|-|TRBJ1-2
CASQTGGNYGYTF
TGCGCCAGCCAGACTGGGGGGAACTATGGCTACACCTTC
>-|TRBV27|TRBD1|TRBJ2-3
CASRRQGLTDTQYF
TGTGCCAGCAGAAGACAGGGCCTCACAGATACGCAGTATTTT
>-|TRBV5-1|-|TRBJ2-3
CASSSPSRRGRLNTDTQYF
TGCGCCAGCAGCTCCCCGTCCAGGAGGGGCCGGCTCAACACAGATACGCAGTATTTT
>-|TRBV15|TRBD1|TRBJ2-7
CATTRDRGHYEQYF
TGTGCCACGACCAGGGACAGGGGTCACTACGAGCAGTACTTC
>-|TRBV20-1|-|TRBJ2-2
CSATNTGELFF
TGCAGTGCTACCAACACCGGGGAGCTGTTTTTT
>-|TRBV2|-|TRBJ1-5
CASSIRASGNQPQHF
TGTGCCAGCAGTATCAGGGCATCCGGCAATCAGCCCCAGCATTTT
>-|TRBV27|-|TRBJ1-2
CASSLSGDSAGVDGYTF
TGTGCCAGCAGTTTATCTGGCGATTCAGCAGGGGTTGATGGCTACACCTTC
>-|TRBV9|-|TRBJ2-7
CASSVDLGVYEQYF
TGTGCCAGCAGCGTAGATCTGGGCGTTTACGAGCAGTACTTC
>once|TRBV18|TRBD1|TRBJ1-4
CASSPRTGYNEKLFF
TGTGCCAGCTCACCCCGGACAGGCTATAATGAAAAACTGTTTTTT
>-|TRBV20-1|-|TRBJ2-7
CSAGSSYEQYF
TGCAGTGCGGGCAGCTCCTACGAGCAGTACTTC
>-|TRBV6-1|-|TRBJ1-5
CASRGVSNQPQHF
TGTGCCAGCAGAGGAGTCAGCAATCAGCCCCAGCATTTT
>-|TRBV6-4|-|TRBJ1-1
CASSDSGGQAFF
TGTGCCAGCAGTGACTCCGGCGGACAAGCTTTCTTT
>-|TRBV30|TRBD2|TRBJ2-5
CAMQRGGPKTQYF
TGTGCCATGCAGCGGGGGGGCCCGAAGACCCAGTACTTC
>few|TRBV2|TRBD1|TRBJ2-7
CASSVSGTGGDASREQYF
TGTGCCAGCAGTGTCTCCGGGACAGGGGGCGACGCTTCGCGCGAGCAGTACTTC
>-|TRBV18|-|TRBJ2-1
CASSPPTRADEQFF
TGTGCCAGCTCACCGCCTACAAGGGCGGATGAGCAGTTCTTC
>-|TRBV11-2|TRBD1|TRBJ2-5
CASSLGDRETQYF
TGTGCCAGCAGCTTAGGGGACAGAGAGACCCAGTACTTC
>-|TRBV9|-|TRBJ2-7
CASSVEIGREQYF
TGTGCCAGCAGCGTAGAAATAGGGCGAGAGCAGTACTTC
>-|TRBV7-3|-|TRBJ1-1
CASSSRRGTEAFF
TGTGCCAGCAGCTCCCGTAGGGGCACTGAAGCTTTCTTT
>-|TRBV9|-|TRBJ2-1
CASSVRTGSYNEQFF
TGTGCCAGCAGCGTGAGGACCGGCTCCTACAATGAGCAGTTCTTC
>-|TRBV20-1|-|TRBJ2-5
CSANYWETQYF
TGCAGTGCCAATTACTGGGAGACCCAGTACTTC
>once|TRBV27|-|TRBJ1-2
CASSPTTDRIGTF
TGTGCCAGCAGTCCAACGACCGACAGGATCGGCACCTTC
>-|TRBV9|-|TRBJ1-4
CASSVGMGAADSTNEKLFF
TGTGCCAGCAGCGTAGGAATGGGGGCGGCTGATTCAACTAATGAAAAACTGTTTTTT
>once|TRBV4-3|TRBD1|TRBJ1-2
CASSRTGGYGYTF
TGCGCCAGCAGCCGGACAGGGGGGTATGGCTACACCTTC
>-|TRBV5-1|-|TRBJ2-6
CASSLRPSGANVLTF
TGCGCCAGCAGCTTGAGGCCTTCGGGGGCCAACGTCCTGACTTTC
>-|TRBV10-3|TRBD1|TRBJ1-4
CAISNRQGSGYEKLFF
TGTGCCATCAGCAACCGACAGGGCAGTGGATATGAAAAACTGTTTTTT
>-|TRBV29-1|-|TRBJ2-7
CSVMAGLYEQYF
TGCAGCGTTATGGCAGGGTTGTACGAGCAGTACTTC
>-|TRBV10-1|-|TRBJ1-2
CASSEAPGWNYGYTF
TGCGCCAGCAGTGAGGCTCCAGGGTGGAACTATGGCTACACCTTC
>few|TRBV7-6|-|TRBJ2-2
CASSFNGGPGELFF
TGTGCCAGCAGCTTCAACGGGGGGCCCGGGGAGCTGTTTTTT
>-|TRBV7-6|TRBD2|TRBJ2-1
CASSLAPSGVLNEQFF
TGTGCCAGCAGCTTAGCACCTAGCGGGGTACTCAATGAGCAGTTCTTC
>-|TRBV2|-|TRBJ1-1
CASNPWRTEAFF
TGTGCCAGCAACCCGTGGAGGACTGAAGCTTTCTTT
>once|TRBV11-1|-|TRBJ1-6
CASSSAPPFNRDPPLHF
TGTGCCAGCAGCTCCGCCCCTCCTTTTAACAGGGATCCACCCCTCCACTTT
>-|TRBV7-8|TRBD1|TRBJ1-2
CASSSRQGYGYTF
TGTGCCAGCAGCTCCCGACAGGGTTATGGCTACACCTTC